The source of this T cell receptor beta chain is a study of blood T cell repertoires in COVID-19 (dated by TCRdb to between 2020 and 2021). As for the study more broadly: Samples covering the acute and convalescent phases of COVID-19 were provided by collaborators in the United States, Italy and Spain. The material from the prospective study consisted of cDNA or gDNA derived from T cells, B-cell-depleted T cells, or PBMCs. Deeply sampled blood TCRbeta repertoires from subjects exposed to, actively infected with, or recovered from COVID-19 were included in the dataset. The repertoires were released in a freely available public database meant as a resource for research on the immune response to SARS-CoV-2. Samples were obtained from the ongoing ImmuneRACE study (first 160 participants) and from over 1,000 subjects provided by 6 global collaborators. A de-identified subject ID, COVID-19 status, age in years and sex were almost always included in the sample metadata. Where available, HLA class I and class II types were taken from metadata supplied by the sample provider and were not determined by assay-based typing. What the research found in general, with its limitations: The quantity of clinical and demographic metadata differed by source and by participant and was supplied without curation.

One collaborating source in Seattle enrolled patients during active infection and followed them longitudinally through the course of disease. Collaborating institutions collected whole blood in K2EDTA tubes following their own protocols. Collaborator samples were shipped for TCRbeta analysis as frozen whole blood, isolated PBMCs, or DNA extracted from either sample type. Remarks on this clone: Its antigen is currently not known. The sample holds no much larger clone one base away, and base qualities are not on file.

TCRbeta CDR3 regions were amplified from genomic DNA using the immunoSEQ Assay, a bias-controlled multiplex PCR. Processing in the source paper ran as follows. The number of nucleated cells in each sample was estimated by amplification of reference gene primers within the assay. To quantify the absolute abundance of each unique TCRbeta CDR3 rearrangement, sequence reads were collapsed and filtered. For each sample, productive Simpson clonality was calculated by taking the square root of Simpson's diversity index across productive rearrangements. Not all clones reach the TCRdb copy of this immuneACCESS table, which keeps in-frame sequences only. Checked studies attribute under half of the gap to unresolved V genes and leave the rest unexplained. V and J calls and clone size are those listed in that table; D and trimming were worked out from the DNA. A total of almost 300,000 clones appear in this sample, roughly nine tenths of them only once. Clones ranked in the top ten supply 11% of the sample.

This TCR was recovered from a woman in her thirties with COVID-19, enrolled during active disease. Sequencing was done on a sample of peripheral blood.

In nucleotide form, the sequence is TGTGCCAGCAGTTACTCTCAGGGGTACGACACTGAAGCTTTCTTT. Its translation is CASSYSQGYDTEAFF. The sequence joins TRBV6-5 to TRBJ1-1; the D region possibly corresponds to TRBD1 (6 bases align). V loses 0 bases, J loses 3 bases, and the germline ends lie 11 bases apart. The CDR1 and CDR2 encoded by the germline V gene are MNHEY and SVGAGI. CDR3 length: 15 amino acids, cysteine to phenylalanine. The read is trimmed to its CDR3 DNA, 45 bases read in frame from base 1.